A selection of T cell receptor beta chains follows, all from one sample in a study of shared clonotypes between healthy human individuals. The data were produced by immunoSEQ multiplex PCR, yet TCRdb's version contains in-frame clones alone and is incomplete. The sample lists approximately 1.4 million clones; nearly 99% were seen once. Sequenced sample: naive CD4+ T cells sorted from blood. These receptor sequences come from a man aged 25-40 years in good health. The CDR3 runs from the conserved cysteine through the conserved F or W. The order of the fields is D gene, clone size, V gene, J gene, CDR3 DNA, CDR3 protein. The D gene is left open where the match is weak. Expanded clones are given a class, and other clones once, few, many or no size at all.

TRBD2	-	TRBV7-9	TRBJ2-3	TGTGCCAGCAGCCCACCAGGGACTAGCGGGACAGATACGCAGTATTTT	CASSPPGTSGTDTQYF
-	-	TRBV25-1	TRBJ2-1	TGTGCCAGCAGTGAGGAGGGAGTAGTGAATGAGCAGTTCTTC	CASSEEGVVNEQFF
TRBD1	-	TRBV7-6	TRBJ1-1	TGTGCCAGCAGCCCGGGACAGGGGAACACTGAAGCTTTCTTT	CASSPGQGNTEAFF
-	-	TRBV28	TRBJ2-4	TGTGCCAGCAGTTTAAGAACCACCATTCAGTACTTC	CASSLRTTIQYF
-	-	TRBV19	TRBJ1-5	TGTGCCAGTAGTATTCTCGGTAGTGGGAATCAGCCCCAGCATTTT	CASSILGSGNQPQHF
-	-	TRBV7-6	TRBJ1-3	TGTGCCAGCAGCTTAGCGCGTCCAGGGCCGGGAAACACCATATATTTT	CASSLARPGPGNTIYF
-	-	TRBV28	TRBJ1-1	TGTGCCAGCAGTTTCTTGAACACTGAAGCTTTCTTT	CASSFLNTEAFF
-	-	TRBV7-8	TRBJ2-1	TGTGCCAGCAGCGTGGCTAGCCGAGGGGAGCAGTTCTTC	CASSVASRGEQFF
TRBD1	-	TRBV15	TRBJ2-2	TGTGCCACCAGCAGAGAGGACAGGCCCCACGGGGAGCTGTTTTTT	CATSREDRPHGELFF
TRBD2	-	TRBV4-1	TRBJ2-1	TGCGCCAGCAGCCAAGATAGGGCTAGCGGGAGGAGGCGCGGTGAGCAGTTCTTC	CASSQDRASGRRRGEQFF
-	-	TRBV2	TRBJ1-1	TGTGCCAGCAGGGCACAGGAAGTCCCCAACACTGAAGCTTTCTTT	CASRAQEVPNTEAFF
TRBD1	-	TRBV30	TRBJ1-5	TGTGCCTGGAGTGTAAGTAATAAGGGAGCGGGACAGGGACTGTTTCAGCCCCAGCATTTT	CAWSVSNKGAGQGLFQPQHF
-	-	TRBV5-4	TRBJ1-2	TGTGCCAGCAGCTTGGATGGCTATGGCTACACCTTC	CASSLDGYGYTF
TRBD1	-	TRBV7-2	TRBJ2-7	TGTGCCAGCAGCTTAGGTTTTTTAGGTCAGGGGGCTTACGAGCAGTACTTC	CASSLGFLGQGAYEQYF
-	-	TRBV6-1	TRBJ1-5	TGTGCCAGCAGTCTATACCAGCCCCAGCATTTT	CASSLYQPQHF
-	-	TRBV5-1	TRBJ2-7	TGCGCCAGCAGCTTGGTCGGGACTTCCGAGCAGTACTTC	CASSLVGTSEQYF
-	-	TRBV5-4	TRBJ2-2	TGTGCCAGCAGCCGTCCCGGGACCGCCGGAACCGGGGAGCTGTTTTTT	CASSRPGTAGTGELFF
-	once	TRBV9	TRBJ2-5	TGTGCCAGCAGCGTAGGGCTTCTAGTGGCAGAGACCCAGTACTTC	CASSVGLLVAETQYF